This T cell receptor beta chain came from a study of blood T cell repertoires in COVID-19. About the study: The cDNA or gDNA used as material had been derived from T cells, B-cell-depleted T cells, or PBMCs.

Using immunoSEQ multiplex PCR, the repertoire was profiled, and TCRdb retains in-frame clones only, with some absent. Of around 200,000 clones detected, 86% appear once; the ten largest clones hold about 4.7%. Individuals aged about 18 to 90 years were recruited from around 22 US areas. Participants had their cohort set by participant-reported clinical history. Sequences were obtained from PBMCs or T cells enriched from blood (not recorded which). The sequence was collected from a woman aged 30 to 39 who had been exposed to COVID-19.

The CDR3 reads CASSFGLAGAGANVLTF. The CDR3 DNA sequence: TGCGCCAGCAGCTTCGGACTAGCGGGGGCTGGGGCCAACGTCCTGACTTTC. This rearrangement joins TRBV5-1 to TRBJ2-6; TRBD2 aligns across 13 bases. The CDR3 loop spans 17 amino acids. The V gene's germline CDR1 is SGHRS and CDR2 YFSETQ. Trimming removed 2 bases from V and 2 bases from J; junction bases left unmatched: 1.